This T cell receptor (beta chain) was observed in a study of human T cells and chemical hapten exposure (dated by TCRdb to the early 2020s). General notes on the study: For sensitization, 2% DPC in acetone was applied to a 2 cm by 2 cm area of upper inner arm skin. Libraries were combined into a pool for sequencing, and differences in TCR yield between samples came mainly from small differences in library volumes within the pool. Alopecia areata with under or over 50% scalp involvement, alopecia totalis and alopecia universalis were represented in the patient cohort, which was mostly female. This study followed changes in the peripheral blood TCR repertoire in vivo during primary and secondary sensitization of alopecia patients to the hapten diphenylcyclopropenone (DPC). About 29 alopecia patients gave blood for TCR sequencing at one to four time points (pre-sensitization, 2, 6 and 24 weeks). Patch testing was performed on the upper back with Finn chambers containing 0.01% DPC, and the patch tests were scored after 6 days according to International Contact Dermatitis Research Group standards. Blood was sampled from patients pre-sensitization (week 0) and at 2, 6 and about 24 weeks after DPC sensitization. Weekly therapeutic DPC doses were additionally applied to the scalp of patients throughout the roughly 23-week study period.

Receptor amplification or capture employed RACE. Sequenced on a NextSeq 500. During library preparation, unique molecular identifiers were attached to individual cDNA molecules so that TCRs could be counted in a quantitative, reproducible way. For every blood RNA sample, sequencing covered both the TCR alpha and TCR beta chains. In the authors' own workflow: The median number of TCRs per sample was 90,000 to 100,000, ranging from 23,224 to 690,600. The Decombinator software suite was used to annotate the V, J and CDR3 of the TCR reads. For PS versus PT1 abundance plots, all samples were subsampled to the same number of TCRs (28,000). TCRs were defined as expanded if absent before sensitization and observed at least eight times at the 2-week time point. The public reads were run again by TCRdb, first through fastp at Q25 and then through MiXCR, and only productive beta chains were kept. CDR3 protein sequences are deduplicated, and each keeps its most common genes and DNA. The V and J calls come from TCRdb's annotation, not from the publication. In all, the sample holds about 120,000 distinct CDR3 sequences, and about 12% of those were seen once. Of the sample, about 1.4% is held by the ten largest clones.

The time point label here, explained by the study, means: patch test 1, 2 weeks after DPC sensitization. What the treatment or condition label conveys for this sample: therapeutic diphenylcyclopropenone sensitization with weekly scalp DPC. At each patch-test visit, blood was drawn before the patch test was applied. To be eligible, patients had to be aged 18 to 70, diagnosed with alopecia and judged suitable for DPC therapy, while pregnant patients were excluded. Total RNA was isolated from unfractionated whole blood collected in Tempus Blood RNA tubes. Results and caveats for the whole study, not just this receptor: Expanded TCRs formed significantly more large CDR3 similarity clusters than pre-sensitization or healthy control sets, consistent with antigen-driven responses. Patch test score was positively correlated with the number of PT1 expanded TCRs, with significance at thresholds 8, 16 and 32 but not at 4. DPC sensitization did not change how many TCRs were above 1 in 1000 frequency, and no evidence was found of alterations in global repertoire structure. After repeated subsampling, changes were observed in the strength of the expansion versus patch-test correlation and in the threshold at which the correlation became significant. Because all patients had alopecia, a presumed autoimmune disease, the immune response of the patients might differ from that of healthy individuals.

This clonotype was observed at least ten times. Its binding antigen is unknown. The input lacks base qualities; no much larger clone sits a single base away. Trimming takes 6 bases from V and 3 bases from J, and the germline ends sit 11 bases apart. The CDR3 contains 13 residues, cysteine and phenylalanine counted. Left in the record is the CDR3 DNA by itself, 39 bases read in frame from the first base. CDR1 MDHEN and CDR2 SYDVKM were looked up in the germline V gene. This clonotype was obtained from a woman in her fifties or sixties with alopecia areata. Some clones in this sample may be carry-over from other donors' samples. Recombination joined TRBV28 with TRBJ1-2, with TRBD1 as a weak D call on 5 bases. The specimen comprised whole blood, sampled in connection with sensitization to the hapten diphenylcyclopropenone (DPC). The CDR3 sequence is CASSPGGYYGYTF. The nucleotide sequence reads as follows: TGTGCCAGCAGCCCCGGGGGGTACTATGGCTACACCTTC.